The T cell receptor (beta chain) described here comes from a study of blood T cell repertoires in COVID-19 (dated by TCRdb to 2020 to 2021). Broadly, across the study: Collaborator samples came from the United States, Italy and Spain and covered acute and convalescent phases of COVID-19. The prospective study material was composed of cDNA or gDNA derived from T cells, B-cell-depleted T cells, or PBMCs. The dataset comprised deeply sampled blood TCRbeta repertoires from subjects exposed to, actively infected with, or recovered from COVID-19. The repertoires were released in a freely available public database intended as a resource for research on the immune response to SARS-CoV-2. Samples came from the ongoing ImmuneRACE study (first 160 participants) plus 1,254 subjects from 6 global collaborators. A de-identified subject ID, COVID-19 status, age in years and sex were almost always included in the sample metadata. Where HLA class I and class II types were available, the types were taken from metadata supplied by the sample provider, not from assay-based typing. Paper-wide results and their limitations: Clinical and demographic metadata were provided uncurated, with the amount varying by source and participant.

Each collaborating institution followed its own protocols to collect whole blood in K2EDTA tubes. For TCRbeta analysis, collaborator samples were shipped as frozen whole blood, as isolated PBMCs, or as DNA extracted from either sample type. For this clone: This receptor's antigen is unknown. No clone much larger than this one lies a single base away; base qualities are absent.

TCRbeta CDR3 regions were amplified from genomic DNA using the immunoSEQ Assay, a bias-controlled multiplex PCR. For the original study's pipeline: The number of nucleated cells in each sample was estimated by amplification of reference gene primers within the assay. Sequence reads were collapsed and filtered to measure the absolute abundance of every unique TCRbeta CDR3 rearrangement. Productive Simpson clonality was computed per sample as the square root of Simpson's diversity index over productive rearrangements. TCRdb took over this immuneACCESS table, retaining in-frame rearrangements with V and J assigned. Such tables are incomplete; in checked studies, under half of the missing clones stem from an unresolved V gene, and the remainder is unexplained. V, J and clone size reflect that table, while D and trimming were determined from the DNA. The sample data list 130,000 to 150,000 clones, and less than 90% of these were observed just once. The ten largest make up 35% to 45% of the sample.

Including cysteine and phenylalanine, the CDR3 has 14 amino acids. The read is trimmed to its CDR3 DNA, 42 bases read in frame from base 1. Cut back by 0 bases and 4 bases, the V and J ends lie 8 bases apart. According to the germline V gene, CDR1 reads SGHNT and CDR2 reads YENEEA. The chain was built from TRBV11-3 and TRBJ2-3; no D gene call is confident. The receptor was isolated from a human donor in a cohort sampled during active COVID-19. The sequenced sample was peripheral blood. The CDR3 sequence is CASSLDPVSDTQYF. The DNA reads TGTGCCAGCAGCTTAGACCCTGTCTCAGATACGCAGTATTTT.